This T cell receptor (beta chain) was obtained from a study of cytomegalovirus exposure and HLA in healthy donors. The study's findings and limits: Presence/absence results assume similar sequencing depth per donor, which may not hold. Evidence from a later analysis indicated that most CMV-associated TCR beta chains looked HLA-restricted.

The V segment lost 0 bases and the J segment 6 bases; nucleotides outside the gene matches: 8. This CDR3 spans 17 amino acids. The germline CDR1 and CDR2 sequences are SGDLS and YYNGEE. Both 60 Vbeta primers and 13 Jbeta primers went into the PCR. Libraries were prepared by immunoSEQ multiplex PCR; TCRdb keeps only in-frame clonotypes and omits some of them. The repertoire consists of roughly 170,000 clones, with roughly 84% occurring once and the leading ten covering around 1.5%. A word on this clone: Its matching antigen is unknown.

The sequence was obtained from a male donor in good health and CMV-seronegative. J is TRBJ2-7 and V is TRBV9; the match to TRBD2 covers 14 bases. Sequences were obtained from PBMCs. DNA for the CDR3: TGTGCCAGCAGCGTAGCCCCCTCCGGACTAGCGGGAGGCGAGCAGTACTTC. Its translation: CASSVAPSGLAGGEQYF.